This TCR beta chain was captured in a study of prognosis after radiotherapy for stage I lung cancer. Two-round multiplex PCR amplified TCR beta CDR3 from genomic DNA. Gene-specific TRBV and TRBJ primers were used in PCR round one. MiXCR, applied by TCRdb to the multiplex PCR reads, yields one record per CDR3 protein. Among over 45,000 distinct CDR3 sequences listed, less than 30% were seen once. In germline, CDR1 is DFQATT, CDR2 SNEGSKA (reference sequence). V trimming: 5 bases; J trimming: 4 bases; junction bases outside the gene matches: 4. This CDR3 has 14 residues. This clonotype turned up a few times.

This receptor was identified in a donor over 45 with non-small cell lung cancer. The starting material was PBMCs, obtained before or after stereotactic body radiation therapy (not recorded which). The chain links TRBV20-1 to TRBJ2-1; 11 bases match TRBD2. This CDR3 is CSADASGGYNEQFF. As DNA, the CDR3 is TGCAGTGCTGATGCTAGCGGGGGGTACAATGAGCAGTTCTTC.